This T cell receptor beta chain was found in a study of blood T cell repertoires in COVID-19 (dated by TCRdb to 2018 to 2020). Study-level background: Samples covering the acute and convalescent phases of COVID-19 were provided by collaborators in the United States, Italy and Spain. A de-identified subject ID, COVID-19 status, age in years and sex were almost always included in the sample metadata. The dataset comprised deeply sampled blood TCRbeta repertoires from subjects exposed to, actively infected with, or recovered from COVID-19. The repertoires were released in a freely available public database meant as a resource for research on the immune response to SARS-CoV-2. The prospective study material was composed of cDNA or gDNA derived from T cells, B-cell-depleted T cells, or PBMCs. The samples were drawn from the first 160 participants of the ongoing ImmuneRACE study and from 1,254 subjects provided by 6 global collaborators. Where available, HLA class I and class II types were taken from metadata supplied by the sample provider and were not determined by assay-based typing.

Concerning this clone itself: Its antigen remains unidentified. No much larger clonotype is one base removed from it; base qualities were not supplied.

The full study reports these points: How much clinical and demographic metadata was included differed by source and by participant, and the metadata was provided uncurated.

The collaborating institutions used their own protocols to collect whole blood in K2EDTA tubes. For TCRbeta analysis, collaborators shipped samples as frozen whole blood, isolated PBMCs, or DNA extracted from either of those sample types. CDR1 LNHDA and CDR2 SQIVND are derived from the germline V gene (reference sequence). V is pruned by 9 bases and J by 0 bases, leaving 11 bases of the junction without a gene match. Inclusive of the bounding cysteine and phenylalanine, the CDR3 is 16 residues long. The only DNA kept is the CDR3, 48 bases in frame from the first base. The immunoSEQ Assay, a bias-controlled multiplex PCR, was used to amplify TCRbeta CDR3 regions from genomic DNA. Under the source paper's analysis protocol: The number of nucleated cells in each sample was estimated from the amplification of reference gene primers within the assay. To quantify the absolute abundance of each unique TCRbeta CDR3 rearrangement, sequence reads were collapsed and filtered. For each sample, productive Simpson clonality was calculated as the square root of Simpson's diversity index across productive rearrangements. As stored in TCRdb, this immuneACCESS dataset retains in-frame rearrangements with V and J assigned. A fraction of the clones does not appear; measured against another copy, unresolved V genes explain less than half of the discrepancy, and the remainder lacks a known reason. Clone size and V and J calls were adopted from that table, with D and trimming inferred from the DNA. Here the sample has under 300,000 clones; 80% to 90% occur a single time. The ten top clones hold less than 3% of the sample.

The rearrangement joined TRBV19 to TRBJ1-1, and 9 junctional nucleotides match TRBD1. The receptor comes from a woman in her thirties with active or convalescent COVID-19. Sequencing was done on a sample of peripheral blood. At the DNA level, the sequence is TGTGCCAGCTGTGCAGGGACAGGGTGCGTGAACACTGAAGCTTTCTTT. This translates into CASCAGTGCVNTEAFF.